What follows are 8 T cell receptor beta chains derived from one specimen sequenced in a study of cytomegalovirus exposure and HLA in healthy donors. Primers included in the PCR were 60 Vbeta and 13 Jbeta primers. The protocol was immunoSEQ multiplex PCR, while the TCRdb copy is restricted to in-frame clones and leaves out a portion. The data show 150,000 to 200,000 clones, 84% seen once. What was sequenced was PBMCs. All receptors derive from a boy between 10 and 17 years old in good health and CMV-seronegative.

The chain carries TRBV4-3 and TRBJ1-2, with unresolved D. Germline loops: CDR1 LGHNA, CDR2 YSLEER. The ends were cut back, 2 bases at V and 7 bases at J, with 14 bases in the middle. The CDR3 covers 14 residues. The CDR3 spells CASSQLGVSSGYTF. The CDR3 bases are TGCGCCAGCAGCCAACTCGGGGTGAGCAGTGGCTACACCTTC.

CDR3 sequence (DNA): TGTGCCAGCAGCTTCTATGGCGGACTAGGCACAGATACGCAGTATTTT. Translated, it gives CASSFYGGLGTDTQYF. The chain joins TRBV7-2 to TRBJ2-3; the match to TRBD2 covers 7 bases. The CDR3 is made up of 16 amino acids. J was trimmed by 1 base and V by 3 bases; bases with no gene match: 7. CDR1 SGHTA and CDR2 FQGNSA come from the germline V gene. Looking up the rest from reference TRBV7-2 and TRBJ2-3 gives the full variable domain: GAGVSQSPSNKVTEKGKDVELRCDPISGHTALYWYRQSLGQGLEFLIYFQGNSAPDKSGLPSDRFSAERTGGSVSTLTIQRTQQEDSAVYLCASSFYGGLGTDTQYFGPGTRLTVL.

The rearrangement joins TRBV4-2 to TRBJ1-2, with a possible D match to TRBD1 (6 bases). V was pared by 1 base and J by 11 bases, with 20 bases between. Germline assignment: CDR1 LGHNA and CDR2 YNFKEQ. The CDR3 sequence is 15 residues long. The CDR3 nucleotides read TGTGCCAGCAGCCAAGGCGACAGGACCCCTATGAGGTACACCTTC. This gives the protein CASSQGDRTPMRYTF.

The chain couples TRBV5-6 to TRBJ2-7; D might be TRBD2 (6 bases). The CDR3 has 16 amino acids. The V and J ends lost 5 bases and 4 bases respectively, with 22 bases between them. Germline V gene sequence: CDR1 SGHDT, CDR2 YYEEEE. This CDR3 reads CASSYTSGTGTYEQYF. The CDR3 DNA reads TGTGCCAGCAGTTACACATCTGGGACGGGGACTTACGAGCAGTACTTC.

The chain has TRBV27 and TRBJ2-1; 9 nucleotides line up with TRBD2. With V trimmed by 7 bases and J by 6 bases, 13 bases remained unmatched. Germline CDR1 MNHEY, CDR2 SMNVEV (reference sequence). This CDR3 spans 16 amino acids. The CDR3 spells CASTPRSGRRVNEQFF. The CDR3 DNA follows: TGTGCCAGCACCCCCCGCAGCGGGAGGCGGGTCAATGAGCAGTTCTTC.

DNA for the CDR3: TGTGCCAGCAGACGAGAGACAGGGGAGCTGTTTTTT. Encoded protein: CASRRETGELFF. V and J are TRBV7-9 and TRBJ2-2; D gene ambiguous. Trimming shortened V by 6 bases and J by 8 bases, and 10 bases separated the two germline ends. Germline V lookup: CDR1 SEHNR, CDR2 FQNEAQ (reference sequence). This CDR3 is 12 amino acids long. Full variable domain (outside the CDR3, taken from reference TRBV7-9 and TRBJ2-2): DTGVSQNPRHKITKRGQNVTFRCDPISEHNRLYWYRQTLGQGPEFLTYFQNEAQLEKSRLLSDRFSAERPKGSFSTLEIQRTEQGDSAMYLCASRRETGELFFGEGSRLTVL.

V is TRBV5-1 and J is TRBJ2-3; the match to TRBD2 covers 12 bases. With V trimmed by 3 bases and J by 2 bases, 7 bases remained unmatched. Germline assignment: CDR1 SGHRS and CDR2 YFSETQ. The CDR3 sequence is 17 residues long. DNA of the CDR3: TGCGCCAGCAGCTCAGGACTAGCGGGATCAAACACAGATACGCAGTATTTT. Residues: CASSSGLAGSNTDTQYF.

The V and J genes are TRBV7-6 and TRBJ2-1, with D uncertain. CDR3 length: 13 amino acids. The germline V and J ends were trimmed by 1 base and 5 bases, with 6 bases remaining between them. Per the germline V gene, CDR1 is SGHVS and CDR2 is FNYEAQ. In DNA, the CDR3 is TGTGCCAGCAGCTTAGTGAGAAACAATGAGCAGTTCTTC. This codes for CASSLVRNNEQFF.